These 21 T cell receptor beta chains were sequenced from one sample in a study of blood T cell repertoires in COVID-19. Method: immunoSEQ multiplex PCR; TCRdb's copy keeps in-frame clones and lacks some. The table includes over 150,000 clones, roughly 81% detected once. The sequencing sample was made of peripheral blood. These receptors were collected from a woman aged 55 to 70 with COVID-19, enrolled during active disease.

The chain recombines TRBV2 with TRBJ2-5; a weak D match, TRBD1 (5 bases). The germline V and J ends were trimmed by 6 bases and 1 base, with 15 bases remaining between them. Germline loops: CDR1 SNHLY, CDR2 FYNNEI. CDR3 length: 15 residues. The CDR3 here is CASRAQGRGQETQYF. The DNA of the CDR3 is TGTGCCAGCAGAGCGCAGGGAAGGGGCCAAGAGACCCAGTACTTC.

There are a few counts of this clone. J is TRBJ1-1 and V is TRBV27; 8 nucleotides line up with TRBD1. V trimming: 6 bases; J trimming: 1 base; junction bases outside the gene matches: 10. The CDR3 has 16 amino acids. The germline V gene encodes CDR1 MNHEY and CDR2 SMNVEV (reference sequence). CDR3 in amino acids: CASSSVHTGGNTEAFF. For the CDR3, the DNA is TGTGCCAGCAGCTCCGTACATACAGGGGGGAACACTGAAGCTTTCTTT.

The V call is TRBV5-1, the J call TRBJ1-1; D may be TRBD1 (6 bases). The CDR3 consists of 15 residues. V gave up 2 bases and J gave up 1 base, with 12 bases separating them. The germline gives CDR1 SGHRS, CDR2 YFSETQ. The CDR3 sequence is CASSFGGQTNTEAFF. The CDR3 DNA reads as TGCGCCAGCAGCTTTGGGGGACAAACGAACACTGAAGCTTTCTTT.

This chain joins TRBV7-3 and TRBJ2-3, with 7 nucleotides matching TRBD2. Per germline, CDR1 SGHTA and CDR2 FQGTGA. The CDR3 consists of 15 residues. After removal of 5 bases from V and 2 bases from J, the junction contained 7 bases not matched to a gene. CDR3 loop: CASSTRLAPTDTQYF. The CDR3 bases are TGTGCCAGCAGCACAAGACTAGCCCCCACAGATACGCAGTATTTT.

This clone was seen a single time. CDR3 in amino acids: CASTPGVKAFF. CDR3 DNA: TGTGCCAGCACCCCAGGGGTGAAAGCTTTCTTT. The chain is built from TRBV28 and TRBJ1-1, with TRBD1 as a possible D gene (6 bases). Germline V gene data show CDR1 as MDHEN and CDR2 as SYDVKM. This CDR3 has 11 amino acids. V was pared by 7 bases and J by 9 bases, with 12 bases between.

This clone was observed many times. DNA of the CDR3: TGTGCCAGTAGTATTGAGGTCTCTGGGGCCAACGTCCTGACTTTC. Residues: CASSIEVSGANVLTF. The chain carries TRBV19 and TRBJ2-6; D is undetermined. Germline CDR1 is LNHDA and CDR2 is SQIVND (reference sequence). Trimming stripped 3 bases from V and 0 bases from J, with 6 bases between. CDR3 length: 15 amino acids.

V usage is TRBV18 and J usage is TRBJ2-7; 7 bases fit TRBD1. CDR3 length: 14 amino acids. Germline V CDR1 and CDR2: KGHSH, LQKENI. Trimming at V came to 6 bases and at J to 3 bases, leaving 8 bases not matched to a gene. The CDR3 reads CASSLSGQSYEQYV. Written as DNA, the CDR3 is TGTGCCAGCTCCCTTTCGGGACAGAGCTACGAGCAGTACGTC.

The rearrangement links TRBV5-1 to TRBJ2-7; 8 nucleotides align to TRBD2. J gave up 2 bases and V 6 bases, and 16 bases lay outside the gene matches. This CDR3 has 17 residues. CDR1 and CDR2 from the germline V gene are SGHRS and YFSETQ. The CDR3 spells CASTLNPTGTSPYEQYF. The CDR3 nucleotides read TGCGCCAGCACCCTAAATCCTACCGGGACTAGTCCCTACGAGCAGTACTTC.

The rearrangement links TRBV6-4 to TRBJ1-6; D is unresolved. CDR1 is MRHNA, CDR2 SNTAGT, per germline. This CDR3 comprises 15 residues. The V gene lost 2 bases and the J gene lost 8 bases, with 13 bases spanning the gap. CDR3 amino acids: CASSDEAGWYSPLHF. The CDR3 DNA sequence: TGTGCCAGCAGTGACGAGGCGGGTTGGTATTCACCCCTCCACTTT.

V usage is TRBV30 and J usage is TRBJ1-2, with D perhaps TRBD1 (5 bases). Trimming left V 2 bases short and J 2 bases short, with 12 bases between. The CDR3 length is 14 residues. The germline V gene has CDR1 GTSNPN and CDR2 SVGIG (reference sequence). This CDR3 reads CAWSPRQGNYGYTF. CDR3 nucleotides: TGTGCCTGGAGTCCCCGGCAGGGAAACTATGGCTACACCTTC.

The CDR3 nucleotides are TGTGCCAGCAGCTTAGAAGCCTTTGATTCCTTGCGGGCTGAAGCTTTCTTT. It specifies CASSLEAFDSLRAEAFF. The chain is built from TRBV11-2 and TRBJ1-1; no reliable D call. CDR1 and CDR2 (germline): SGHAT, FQNNGV. Trimming cost V 0 bases and J 6 bases, with 20 bases left between them. The CDR3 has 17 amino acids.

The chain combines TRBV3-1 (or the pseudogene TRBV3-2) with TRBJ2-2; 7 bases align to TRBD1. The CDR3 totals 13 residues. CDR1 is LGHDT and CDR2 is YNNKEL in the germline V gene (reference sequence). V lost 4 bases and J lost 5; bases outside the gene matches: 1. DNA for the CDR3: TGTGCCAGCAGCCTGACAGGGACCGGGGAGCTGTTTTTT. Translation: CASSLTGTGELFF.

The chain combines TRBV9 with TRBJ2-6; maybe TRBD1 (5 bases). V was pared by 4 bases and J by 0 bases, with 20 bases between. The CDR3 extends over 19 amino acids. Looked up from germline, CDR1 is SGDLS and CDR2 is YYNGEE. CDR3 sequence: CASSSPPGRLDSGANVLTF. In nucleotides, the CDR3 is TGTGCCAGCAGCTCGCCACCAGGGCGCCTGGACTCTGGGGCCAACGTCCTGACTTTC.

The CDR3 sequence is CASSTAGGAGNEQFF. DNA for the CDR3: TGTGCCAGCAGTACCGCAGGGGGCGCGGGAAATGAGCAGTTCTTC. V and J are TRBV6-6 and TRBJ2-1, with TRBD1 matching over 8 bases. Germline CDR1 MNHNY, CDR2 SVGAGI (reference sequence). J gave up 7 bases and V 5 bases, and 10 bases lay outside the gene matches. CDR3 size: 15 residues.

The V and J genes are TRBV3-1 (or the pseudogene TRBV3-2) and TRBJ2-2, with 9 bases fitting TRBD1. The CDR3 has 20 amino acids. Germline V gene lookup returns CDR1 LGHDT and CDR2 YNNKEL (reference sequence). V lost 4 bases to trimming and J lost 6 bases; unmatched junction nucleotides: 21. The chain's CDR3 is CASSRTRTGALSPGSGELFF. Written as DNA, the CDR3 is TGTGCCAGCAGCCGAACCCGGACAGGGGCTTTATCTCCAGGATCCGGGGAGCTGTTTTTT.

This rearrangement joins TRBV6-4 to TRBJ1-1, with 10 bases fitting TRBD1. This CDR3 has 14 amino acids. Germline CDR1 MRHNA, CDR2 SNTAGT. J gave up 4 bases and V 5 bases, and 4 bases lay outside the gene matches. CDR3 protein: CASSRDRGSTEAFF. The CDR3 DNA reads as TGTGCCAGCAGTCGGGACAGGGGAAGCACTGAAGCTTTCTTT.

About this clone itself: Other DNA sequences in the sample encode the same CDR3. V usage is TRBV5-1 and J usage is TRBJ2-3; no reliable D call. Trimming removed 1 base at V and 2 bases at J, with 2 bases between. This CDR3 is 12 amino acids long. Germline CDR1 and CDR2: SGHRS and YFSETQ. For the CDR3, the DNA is TGCGCCAGCAGCTTGCTCACAGATACGCAGTATTTT. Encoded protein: CASSLLTDTQYF.

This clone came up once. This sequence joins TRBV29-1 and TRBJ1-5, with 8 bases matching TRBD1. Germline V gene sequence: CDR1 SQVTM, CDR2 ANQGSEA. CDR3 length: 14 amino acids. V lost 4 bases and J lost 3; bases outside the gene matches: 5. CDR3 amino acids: CSVGTGMANQPQHF. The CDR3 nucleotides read TGCAGCGTTGGGACAGGGATGGCCAATCAGCCCCAGCATTTT.

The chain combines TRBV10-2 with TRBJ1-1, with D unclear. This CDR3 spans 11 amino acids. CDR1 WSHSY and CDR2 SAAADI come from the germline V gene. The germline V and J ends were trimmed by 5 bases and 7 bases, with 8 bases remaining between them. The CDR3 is CASSSGVEAFF. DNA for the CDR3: TGCGCCAGCAGTTCCGGGGTTGAAGCTTTCTTT.

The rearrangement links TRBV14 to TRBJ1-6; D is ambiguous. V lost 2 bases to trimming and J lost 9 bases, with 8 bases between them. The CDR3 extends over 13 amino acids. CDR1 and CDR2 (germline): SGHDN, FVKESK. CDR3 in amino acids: CASSQPLGSPLHF. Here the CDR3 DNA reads TGTGCCAGCAGCCAACCCCTAGGTTCACCCCTCCACTTT.

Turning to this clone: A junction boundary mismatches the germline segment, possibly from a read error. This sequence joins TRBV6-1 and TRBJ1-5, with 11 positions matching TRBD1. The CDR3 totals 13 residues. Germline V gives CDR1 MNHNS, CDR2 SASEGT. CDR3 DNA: TGTGCCAGCAGTGAAGACTTCCGGGACAGGGGGTATTTT. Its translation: CASSEDFRDRGYF.